The 22 T cell receptor beta chains below were found in one sample sequenced in a study of graft-versus-host responses after intestinal transplantation. The method was immunoSEQ multiplex PCR; TCRdb's version includes in-frame clones alone and lacks a portion of them. The sample carries about 15,000 clones, around a third recorded once. Plated together were about 200,000 CFSE-labeled responder cells and about 200,000 irradiated, violet-dye-labeled stimulator cells. Material: alloreactive CD8+ T cells from a mixed lymphocyte reaction culture, obtained before intestinal transplant. Subset: CFSE-low proliferating T cells sorted from approximately 6-day pre-transplant mixed lymphocyte reaction (GvH or HvG direction). The receptors originated from a human patient who received an intestinal transplant.

This chain links TRBV30 with TRBJ1-5; D not certain. CDR1 and CDR2 (germline): GTSNPN, SVGIG (reference sequence). Trimming removed 7 bases at V and 4 bases at J, with 11 bases between. The length of the CDR3 is 12 residues. CDR3 loop: CAYSILNQPQHF. The CDR3, as DNA: TGTGCCTATTCAATACTGAATCAGCCCCAGCATTTT.

The chain uses TRBV29-1 and TRBJ2-1; D call uncertain. The ends were cut back, 4 bases at V and 5 bases at J, with 9 bases in the middle. The CDR3 is 12 amino acids. The germline gives CDR1 SQVTM, CDR2 ANQGSEA. This chain's CDR3 is CSVGPSDNEQFF. The CDR3 DNA is TGCAGCGTTGGCCCCTCGGACAATGAGCAGTTCTTC.

This clone came up a few times. V usage is TRBV4-3 and J usage is TRBJ2-1; D gene unclear. Germline assignment: CDR1 LGHNA and CDR2 YSLEER. Trimming left V 1 base short and J 2 bases short, with 9 bases between. The CDR3 sequence is 15 residues long. The CDR3 region is CASSQGRLAYNEQFF. The CDR3 DNA reads as TGCGCCAGCAGCCAAGGGCGGTTGGCCTACAATGAGCAGTTCTTC.

The chain has TRBV30 and TRBJ2-3; perhaps TRBD2 as D (6 bases). V was cut by 5 bases and J by 4 bases, with 13 bases left in between. Germline-derived CDR1 and CDR2 are GTSNPN and SVGIG (reference sequence). The CDR3 has 13 residues. CDR3 sequence reads: CAWGGTASDTQYF. The CDR3 DNA follows: TGTGCCTGGGGAGGGACTGCCTCAGATACGCAGTATTTT.

In the case of this clone: The sample holds other DNA sequences that translate to the same CDR3. V is TRBV29-1 and J is TRBJ2-7, with a weak D call TRBD1 (6 bases). CDR1 and CDR2 from the germline V gene are SQVTM and ANQGSEA. V gave up 6 bases and J gave up 5 bases, with 14 bases separating them. The CDR3 length is 12 residues. In DNA form, the CDR3 reads TGCAGCGTGGAGACAGGAGGCAACGAGCAGTACTTC. Amino acid sequence: CSVETGGNEQYF.

This chain joins TRBV4-3 and TRBJ2-7; 11 bases line up with TRBD2. The germline gives CDR1 LGHNA, CDR2 YSLEER. CDR3 length: 16 residues. The trim removed 4 bases at V and 0 bases at J, leaving 5 bases unmatched. CDR3 bases: TGCGCCAGCAGCCCGACGGGGACTAGCGGCTCCTACGAGCAGTACTTC. Translated, it gives CASSPTGTSGSYEQYF.

This clone was counted a few times. V gene TRBV11-3 combines with J gene TRBJ1-3; D may be TRBD1 (5 bases). The germline gives CDR1 SGHNT, CDR2 YENEEA. The CDR3 runs to 12 residues. V lost 6 bases and J lost 8, with 11 bases in between. The DNA of the CDR3 is TGTGCCAGCAGTTGGGGCTTGGACACCATATATTTT. This translates into CASSWGLDTIYF. Filled out from reference TRBV11-3 and TRBJ1-3, the complete variable domain reads EAGVVQSPRYKIIEKKQPVAFWCNPISGHNTLYWYLQNLGQGPELLIRYENEEAVDDSQLPKDRFSAERLKGVDSTLKIQPAELGDSAVYLCASSWGLDTIYFGEGSWLTVV.

The DNA for the CDR3 is TGTGCCAGCAGCCCGCCTGGCGGGGGGCCTAGCACAGATACGCAGTATTTT. Residues: CASSPPGGGPSTDTQYF. The rearrangement joins TRBV7-6 to TRBJ2-3; TRBD2 agrees at 8 bases. The CDR3 is 17 amino acids. V was clipped by 5 bases and J by 0 bases; unmatched bases: 10. CDR1 and CDR2 from the germline V gene are SGHVS and FNYEAQ.

This clone was observed a few times. The V call is TRBV2, the J call TRBJ2-3; the match to TRBD1 covers 9 bases. V trimming: 6 bases; J trimming: 4 bases; junction bases outside the gene matches: 8. This CDR3 has 15 amino acids. Germline V gene lookup returns CDR1 SNHLY and CDR2 FYNNEI. CDR3 sequence: CASSRTGAGADTQYF. CDR3 in DNA: TGTGCCAGCAGCCGGACAGGGGCGGGGGCAGATACGCAGTATTTT.

By its share, this clone is medium-sized. The chain carries TRBV27 and TRBJ2-7, with no clear D. Germline V gene lookup returns CDR1 MNHEY and CDR2 SMNVEV (reference sequence). The CDR3 runs to 13 residues. Trimming took off 0 bases at V and 2 bases at J, with 5 bases between the two ends. CDR3 sequence (DNA): TGTGCCAGCAGTTTATCGAGAACCTACGAGCAGTACTTC. This gives the protein CASSLSRTYEQYF.

The chain has TRBV27 and TRBJ1-4, with D possibly matching TRBD1 (5 bases). V lost 4 bases, J lost 7 bases, and 16 bases lay in between. This CDR3 has 15 amino acids. Germline V gene sequence: CDR1 MNHEY, CDR2 SMNVEV (reference sequence). CDR3: CASSWGVGVGEKLFF. The DNA of the CDR3 is TGTGCCAGCAGTTGGGGGGTCGGGGTCGGTGAAAAACTGTTTTTT.

V and J are TRBV4-3 and TRBJ2-7; 9 nucleotides align to TRBD2. The CDR3 is 17 residues long. CDR1 and CDR2 from the germline V gene are LGHNA and YSLEER. J lost 2 bases, V lost 2 bases, and 10 bases had no gene match. CDR3 DNA: TGCGCCAGCAGCCAATACCAGGATAGCGGGGGCACCTACGAGCAGTACTTC. Amino acid sequence: CASSQYQDSGGTYEQYF.

This rearrangement joins TRBV6-4 to TRBJ1-4; tentatively, D is TRBD1 (6 bases). V gave up 0 bases and J gave up 6 bases, with 11 bases separating them. The CDR3 consists of 15 residues. Per the germline V gene, CDR1 is MRHNA and CDR2 is SNTAGT. CDR3 sequence reads: CASSDSDEGDEKLFF. The CDR3 DNA reads as TGTGCCAGCAGTGACTCCGATGAGGGGGATGAAAAACTGTTTTTT.

The gene calls are TRBV12-5 and TRBJ2-3; D perhaps matches TRBD2 (5 bases). Germline loops: CDR1 LGHNT, CDR2 FRNRAP. The CDR3 length is 14 residues. V lost 6 bases and J 2 bases, leaving 12 bases between the germline ends. The CDR3 DNA reads TGTGCTAGTGGCCCACCGGACTTCACAGATACGCAGTATTTT. This encodes CASGPPDFTDTQYF.

In the case of this clone: In the same sample, other DNA sequences code for this CDR3. This sequence joins TRBV9 and TRBJ2-7; 12 nucleotides match TRBD2. Trimming removed 0 bases from V and 2 bases from J; junction bases left unmatched: 0. CDR1 is SGDLS, CDR2 YYNGEE, per germline. The CDR3 has 15 residues. CDR3 coding DNA: TGTGCCAGCAGCGTAGGGACTAGCGGGGCCTACGAGCAGTACTTC. Translating it yields CASSVGTSGAYEQYF.

The J gene is TRBJ2-1, the V gene TRBV27, with D possibly TRBD1 on 6 matching bases. Germline V gives CDR1 MNHEY, CDR2 SMNVEV (reference sequence). The CDR3 is 16 residues long. Trimming cost V 0 bases and J 4 bases, with 13 bases left between them. CDR3 coding DNA: TGTGCCAGCAGTTTATCGACAGGTCCGTTATACAATGAGCAGTTCTTC. Translating it yields CASSLSTGPLYNEQFF.

The J gene is TRBJ2-1, the V gene TRBV5-1, with a tentative D call TRBD1 (6 bases). The ends were cut back, 1 base at V and 9 bases at J, with 14 bases in the middle. The CDR3 totals 14 residues. CDR1 is SGHRS and CDR2 is YFSETQ in the germline V gene. The CDR3 region is CASSLSSGAGEQFF. CDR3 coding DNA: TGCGCCAGCAGCTTGTCGTCAGGGGCTGGTGAGCAGTTCTTC.

The chain employs TRBV13 and TRBJ2-7, with a weak D call TRBD2 (5 bases). The CDR3 spans 14 residues. Germline CDR1 and CDR2: PRHDT and FYEKMQ (reference sequence). Trimming cost V 4 bases and J 2 bases, with 12 bases left between them. CDR3 DNA sequence: TGTGCCAGCAGCTCCAGACGGGGTACCTACGAGCAGTACTTC. Protein product: CASSSRRGTYEQYF.

V usage is TRBV19 and J usage is TRBJ2-7; 8 nucleotides align to TRBD1. Looked up from germline, CDR1 is LNHDA and CDR2 is SQIVND (reference sequence). Trimming cost V 3 bases and J 2 bases; bases outside gene matches: 6. The CDR3 loop spans 15 amino acids. CDR3 coding DNA: TGTGCCAGTAGTATCTTCTTACAGGGGGCCTACGAGCAGTACTTC. This sequence encodes CASSIFLQGAYEQYF.

The rearrangement links TRBV19 to TRBJ2-7; TRBD1 matches 8 bases. The V segment lost 5 bases and the J segment 4 bases; nucleotides outside the gene matches: 7. CDR3 length equals 14 residues. From germline, CDR1 is LNHDA and CDR2 SQIVND (reference sequence). This CDR3 reads CASSPGQGWYEQYF. The CDR3 DNA reads TGTGCCAGTAGTCCAGGACAGGGTTGGTACGAGCAGTACTTC. Drawing the rest from reference TRBV19 and TRBJ2-7, the complete variable domain is DGGITQSPKYLFRKEGQNVTLSCEQNLNHDAMYWYRQDPGQGLRLIYYSQIVNDFQKGDIAEGYSVSREKKESFPLTVTSAQKNPTAFYLCASSPGQGWYEQYFGPGTRLTVT.

The genes are TRBV29-1 and TRBJ2-1; D unresolved. Per the germline V gene, CDR1 is SQVTM and CDR2 is ANQGSEA. Trimming stripped 7 bases from V and 0 bases from J, with 13 bases between. This CDR3 contains 14 residues. The CDR3 nucleotides read TGCAGCGCCGTAGCCGCGAGCTCCTACAATGAGCAGTTCTTC. Its translation is CSAVAASSYNEQFF.

The sample holds a few counts of this clone. One junction end disagrees with the germline gene, perhaps due to a read error. The gene calls are TRBV10-3 and TRBJ1-5, with a tentative D call TRBD1 (5 bases). CDR3 length equals 16 residues. Germline V gene lookup returns CDR1 ENHRY and CDR2 SYGVKD. The CDR3 loop reads CASSYSTPGGDQPQHF. The CDR3 nucleotides are TGTGCCAGCAGTTACTCGACGCCGGGGGGGGATCAGCCCCAGCATTTT.